The TCR beta chain described here comes from a study of human T cells and chemical hapten exposure. Study overall: The cohort included alopecia areata under or over 50% scalp, totalis and universalis. Study outcomes and limitations: Versus controls, expanded TCRs had significantly more large CDR3 similarity clusters.

In TCRdb, the RACE reads were re-called with MiXCR into one record per CDR3 protein. The sample carries 180,000 or so distinct CDR3 sequences, more than 25% recorded once. V lost 1 base and J lost 2, with 6 bases in between. The CDR3 totals 14 residues. Germline V gene sequence: CDR1 LGHDT, CDR2 YNNKEL (reference sequence). In its sample, this clonotype was seen many times. Its antigen is not identified. Time point meaning: pre-sensitization, week 0. Treatment described: therapeutic diphenylcyclopropenone sensitization with weekly scalp DPC. The source was whole blood, collected in connection with sensitization to the hapten diphenylcyclopropenone (DPC). This clonotype was sampled from a woman in her twenties or thirties with alopecia areata. Some clones in this sample may be carry-over from other donors' samples. The chain is built from TRBV3-1 and TRBJ1-5, with D perhaps matching TRBD1 (6 bases). In nucleotides, the CDR3 is TGTGCCAGCAGCCAAGGACAGGGCAATCAGCCCCAGCATTTT. Translation gives CASSQGQGNQPQHF.